Below, 31 T cell receptor beta chains from the same sample are listed, as sequenced in a study of blood T cell repertoires in COVID-19. Sequencing used immunoSEQ multiplex PCR; TCRdb keeps in-frame clones, though not all of them. The data contain nearly 50,000 clones, more than 75% of them seen just once; the ten biggest clones take up 5.9%. Sequencing used peripheral blood. Every receptor here comes from a woman aged 55-70 years with acute or convalescent COVID-19.

The chain employs TRBV7-8 and TRBJ1-4, with 7 bases matching TRBD1. Unmatched junction bases numbered 11, after V lost 5 bases and J lost 8 bases. The CDR3 has 15 amino acids. Germline CDR1 and CDR2: SGHVS and FQNEAQ. The DNA of the CDR3 is TGTGCCAGCAGCCCTAGGGACAGTGGCGGGGAAAAACTGTTTTTT. Its translation is CASSPRDSGGEKLFF.

V usage is TRBV7-2 and J usage is TRBJ2-2; perhaps TRBD2 as D (6 bases). V was trimmed by 5 bases and J by 5 bases, leaving 12 bases between them. The CDR3 length is 14 residues. The V gene's germline CDR1 is SGHTA and CDR2 FQGNSA. CDR3 residues: CASSPGTYTGELFF. The CDR3 coding sequence is TGTGCCAGCAGCCCTGGGACTTATACCGGGGAGCTGTTTTTT.

The chain has TRBV6-6 and TRBJ1-2; D might be TRBD1 (6 bases). CDR3 length: 14 residues. Germline V lookup: CDR1 MNHNY, CDR2 SVGAGI (reference sequence). Trimming stripped 6 bases from V and 4 bases from J, with 15 bases between. CDR3 nucleotide sequence: TGTGCCAGCAGCCTACAGGGAGAAAGCTATGGCTACACCTTC. This codes for CASSLQGESYGYTF.

This clone was counted a few times. This sequence joins TRBV7-9 and TRBJ2-7, with TRBD2 identical over 7 bases. The CDR3 consists of 15 residues. CDR1 is SEHNR, CDR2 FQNEAQ, per germline (reference sequence). Trimming removed 5 bases from V and 5 bases from J; junction bases left unmatched: 12. This CDR3 reads CASSPGGTPYHEQYF. The CDR3 coding sequence is TGTGCCAGCAGCCCCGGGGGGACCCCTTACCACGAGCAGTACTTC. Full variable domain (outside the CDR3, taken from reference TRBV7-9 and TRBJ2-7): DTGVSQNPRHKITKRGQNVTFRCDPISEHNRLYWYRQTLGQGPEFLTYFQNEAQLEKSRLLSDRFSAERPKGSFSTLEIQRTEQGDSAMYLCASSPGGTPYHEQYFGPGTRLTVT.

V gene TRBV19 combines with J gene TRBJ2-2, with TRBD1 matching over 7 bases. The V gene's germline CDR1 is LNHDA and CDR2 SQIVND (reference sequence). The length of the CDR3 is 14 residues. V was pared by 7 bases and J by 1 base, with 3 bases of the junction left unmatched. CDR3 amino acids: CASTDRVNTGELFF. In DNA, the CDR3 is TGTGCCAGTACCGACAGGGTGAACACCGGGGAGCTGTTTTTT.

This clone has only one observation. The rearrangement links TRBV6-5 to TRBJ2-7; the D gene is possibly TRBD2 (7 bases). This CDR3 is built from 14 residues. CDR1 is MNHEY, CDR2 SVGAGI, per germline. V was shortened by 6 bases and J by 6 bases, with 18 bases between the two germline ends. This CDR3 is CASRSRGGGGEQYF. The CDR3 region has the DNA TGTGCCAGCAGATCGAGGGGGGGAGGGGGCGAGCAGTACTTC.

V is TRBV14 and J is TRBJ1-6; TRBD1 agrees at 8 bases. This CDR3 has 15 amino acids. CDR1 and CDR2 from the germline V gene are SGHDN and FVKESK. The trim removed 4 bases at V and 7 bases at J, leaving 6 bases unmatched. The CDR3 sequence: CASSLAGQGNSPLHF. The CDR3 nucleotides read TGTGCCAGCAGCCTAGCCGGACAGGGAAATTCACCCCTCCACTTT. The full variable domain, rest sourced from reference TRBV14 and TRBJ1-6, is EAGVTQFPSHSVIEKGQTVTLRCDPISGHDNLYWYRRVMGKEIKFLLHFVKESKQDESGMPNNRFLAERTGGTYSTLKVQPAELEDSGVYFCASSLAGQGNSPLHFGNGTRLTVT.

This chain links TRBV2 with TRBJ2-1; D may be TRBD2 (6 bases). CDR1 SNHLY and CDR2 FYNNEI come from the germline V gene. This CDR3 region has 14 residues. V was clipped by 2 bases and J by 6 bases, with 11 bases between them. CDR3 coding DNA: TGTGCCAGCAGTGAATCGGGAGTGGGCAATGAGCAGTTCTTC. Its translation: CASSESGVGNEQFF.

The CDR3 here is CASKGATLNQPQHF. The CDR3, as DNA: TGTGCCAGTAAGGGGGCCACACTTAATCAGCCCCAGCATTTT. This chain joins TRBV19 and TRBJ1-5; 7 nucleotides match TRBD1. The junction had 7 bases not matched to a gene; V was cut back by 7 bases and J by 4 bases. Per germline, CDR1 LNHDA and CDR2 SQIVND (reference sequence). This CDR3 comprises 14 residues.

This clone has just one count. The rearrangement joins TRBV7-9 to TRBJ1-1; the D is unclear. The V gene's germline CDR1 is SEHNR and CDR2 FQNEAQ (reference sequence). V lost 0 bases and J lost 1, with 15 bases in between. The CDR3 is 17 residues long. CDR3 region: CASSLALGGSANTEAFF. CDR3 DNA: TGTGCCAGCAGCTTAGCGTTAGGAGGGTCGGCGAACACTGAAGCTTTCTTT. The full variable domain, in which reference TRBV7-9 and TRBJ1-1 provide the parts outside the CDR3, is DTGVSQNPRHKITKRGQNVTFRCDPISEHNRLYWYRQTLGQGPEFLTYFQNEAQLEKSRLLSDRFSAERPKGSFSTLEIQRTEQGDSAMYLCASSLALGGSANTEAFFGQGTRLTVV.

The rearrangement links TRBV6-5 to TRBJ2-5, with D perhaps TRBD2 (6 bases). From germline, CDR1 is MNHEY and CDR2 SVGAGI. The CDR3 spans 13 residues. V was clipped by 4 bases and J by 2 bases, with 8 bases between them. The CDR3 spells CASSSAGQETQYF. In DNA, the CDR3 is TGTGCCAGCAGTTCGGCGGGGCAAGAGACCCAGTACTTC.

The chain couples TRBV21-1 to TRBJ2-3; TRBD2, the table's D call, lacks a check against the DNA. TRBV21-1 represents a pseudogene. This CDR3 comprises 17 residues. For the CDR3, the DNA is TGTGCCAGCAGCAAAGCGATGGCGGGGGGGCTGGTAGATACGCAGTATTTT. Translated: CASSKAMAGGLVDTQYF.

The chain recombines TRBV30 with TRBJ2-7; D is undetermined. Trimming left V 4 bases short and J 5 bases short, with 9 bases between. The length of the CDR3 is 11 residues. Germline CDR1 is GTSNPN and CDR2 is SVGIG (reference sequence). CDR3 sequence reads: CAWMTRDEQYF. CDR3 DNA: TGTGCCTGGATGACCCGGGACGAGCAGTACTTC.

The chain combines TRBV5-1 with TRBJ2-3, with D possibly TRBD1 on 6 matching bases. Germline values: CDR1 SGHRS, CDR2 YFSETQ. V dropped 0 bases and J dropped 1 base, with 9 bases sitting between them. The CDR3 has 15 amino acids. This CDR3 reads CASSLERTGTDTQYF. CDR3 sequence (DNA): TGCGCCAGCAGCTTGGAACGGACAGGCACAGATACGCAGTATTTT.

This sequence joins TRBV10-3 and TRBJ1-2; TRBD1 aligns across 8 bases. The trim removed 4 bases at V and 0 bases at J, leaving 4 bases unmatched. The CDR3 runs 15 residues. In germline, CDR1 is ENHRY, CDR2 SYGVKD. The CDR3 bases are TGTGCCATCAGTGTCATACAGGGGGCTAACTATGGCTACACCTTC. It encodes CAISVIQGANYGYTF.

This clone showed up just once. The rearrangement links TRBV5-6 to TRBJ2-1; D might be TRBD1 (5 bases). Trimming took off 2 bases at V and 6 bases at J, with 6 bases between the two ends. CDR3 length: 12 residues. Germline V CDR1 and CDR2: SGHDT, YYEEEE. This CDR3 is CASSFRVNEQFF. The CDR3 region has the DNA TGTGCCAGCAGCTTCAGGGTCAATGAGCAGTTCTTC.

The chain carries TRBV7-8 and TRBJ1-1; D remains ambiguous. There are 12 residues in the CDR3. Trimming pared 2 bases from V and 6 bases from J, leaving 7 bases between. Germline lookup yields CDR1 SGHVS and CDR2 FQNEAQ. The CDR3 DNA sequence: TGTGCCAGCAGCTTACTAGCCGCTGAAGCTTTCTTT. Protein: CASSLLAAEAFF.

J is TRBJ2-3 and V is TRBV5-1; perhaps TRBD1 as D (5 bases). Germline lookup yields CDR1 SGHRS and CDR2 YFSETQ. CDR3 length equals 15 residues. The V end lost 5 bases, the J end lost 0 bases, and 13 bases lay between the germline ends. CDR3 sequence (DNA): TGCGCCAGCAGGGGTTTGACAGAGAGCACAGATACGCAGTATTTT. Amino acid sequence: CASRGLTESTDTQYF.

This clone is termed medium-sized (0.01 to 0.1%). The V gene is TRBV27, the J gene TRBJ1-3; a weak D match, TRBD1 (6 bases). Trimming pared 5 bases from V and 3 bases from J, leaving 8 bases between. The CDR3 has 13 amino acids. Germline-derived CDR1 and CDR2 are MNHEY and SMNVEV (reference sequence). CDR3 in DNA: TGTGCCAGCAGTCCGACAGGTGGAAACACCATATATTTT. Translating it yields CASSPTGGNTIYF.

This clone came up once. The genes are TRBV19 and TRBJ1-4; 8 nucleotides agree with TRBD1. The germline V gene has CDR1 LNHDA and CDR2 SQIVND (reference sequence). Trimming removed 7 bases from V and 6 bases from J; junction bases left unmatched: 7. The CDR3 sequence is 14 residues long. Here the CDR3 reads CASTDGTGDEKLFF. As DNA, the CDR3 is TGTGCCAGTACCGACGGGACAGGTGATGAAAAACTGTTTTTT.

This clone was observed a single time. The chain has TRBV29-1 and TRBJ2-5, with 8 bases lining up with TRBD1. Germline CDR1 is SQVTM and CDR2 is ANQGSEA. V was clipped by 6 bases and J by 5 bases; unmatched bases: 8. This CDR3 has 13 residues. The CDR3 spells CSVEDRAVETQYF. The CDR3 DNA is TGCAGCGTGGAGGACAGGGCTGTGGAGACCCAGTACTTC. The full variable domain, its missing parts supplied by reference TRBV29-1 and TRBJ2-5, is SAVISQKPSRDICQRGTSLTIQCQVDSQVTMMFWYRQQPGQSLTLIATANQGSEATYESGFVIDKFPISRPNLTFSTLTVSNMSPEDSSIYLCSVEDRAVETQYFGPGTRLLVL.

This chain links TRBV2 with TRBJ2-5, with 12 nucleotides matching TRBD2. The CDR3 loop spans 16 amino acids. Germline V gene data show CDR1 as SNHLY and CDR2 as FYNNEI. Trimming removed 6 bases from V and 1 base from J; junction bases left unmatched: 6. This CDR3 reads CASRLAGGESQETQYF. In DNA, the CDR3 is TGTGCCAGCAGGCTAGCGGGGGGGGAGTCCCAAGAGACCCAGTACTTC. The entire variable domain, with the rest obtained from reference TRBV2 and TRBJ2-5, is as follows: EPEVTQTPSHQVTQMGQEVILRCVPISNHLYFYWYRQILGQKVEFLVSFYNNEISEKSEIFDDQFSVERPDGSNFTLKIRSTKLEDSAMYFCASRLAGGESQETQYFGPGTRLLVL.

The V gene is TRBV13, the J gene TRBJ2-7; a weak D match, TRBD2 (5 bases). V was pared by 5 bases and J by 5 bases, with 16 bases between. The CDR3 contains 14 residues. The germline gives CDR1 PRHDT, CDR2 FYEKMQ (reference sequence). The CDR3 DNA follows: TGTGCCAGCAGCCCGCCATCCGGGATCAACGAGCAGTACTTC. Translation gives CASSPPSGINEQYF. Looking up the rest from reference TRBV13 and TRBJ2-7 gives the full variable domain: AAGVIQSPRHLIKEKRETATLKCYPIPRHDTVYWYQQGPGQDPQFLISFYEKMQSDKGSIPDRFSAQQFSDYHSELNMSSLELGDSALYFCASSPPSGINEQYFGPGTRLTVT.

V gene TRBV5-5 combines with J gene TRBJ1-6; possible D gene TRBD1, 5 bases. CDR3 length: 15 residues. V lost 0 bases to trimming and J lost 9 bases, with 13 bases between them. Germline V CDR1 and CDR2: SGHKS, YYEKEE (reference sequence). CDR3 loop: CASSLVPGGGSPLHF. The CDR3 nucleotides are TGTGCCAGCAGCTTGGTCCCTGGGGGAGGTTCACCCCTCCACTTT. The variable domain in full, with the rest retrieved from reference TRBV5-5 and TRBJ1-6, is DAGVTQSPTHLIKTRGQQVTLRCSPISGHKSVSWYQQVLGQGPQFIFQYYEKEERGRGNFPDRFSARQFPNYSSELNVNALLLGDSALYLCASSLVPGGGSPLHFGNGTRLTVT.

The chain employs TRBV30 and TRBJ1-1; TRBD1 is a possible D gene (6 bases). The germline gives CDR1 GTSNPN, CDR2 SVGIG (reference sequence). Trimming took off 4 bases at V and 5 bases at J, with 20 bases between the two ends. CDR3 size: 15 residues. DNA of the CDR3: TGTGCCTGGAAGCTGCCCGGGGGGCTCGGGACTGAAGCTTTCTTT. This codes for CAWKLPGGLGTEAFF.

The chain couples TRBV7-9 to TRBJ1-6, with 7 bases lining up with TRBD1. This CDR3 spans 15 amino acids. The germline V gene has CDR1 SEHNR and CDR2 FQNEAQ (reference sequence). V was pared by 4 bases and J by 6 bases, with 6 bases of the junction left unmatched. The CDR3 nucleotides are TGTGCCAGCAGCTCCGACAGGGCTGGTAATTCACCCCTCCACTTT. This gives the protein CASSSDRAGNSPLHF.

The rearrangement uses TRBV18 and TRBJ2-6; 8 bases map to TRBD1. With 0 bases clipped from V and 0 bases from J, the junction kept 4 bases outside the gene matches. Germline V lookup: CDR1 KGHSH, CDR2 LQKENI. There are 18 residues in the CDR3. The CDR3 loop is CASSPPGTGLSGANVLTF. Written as DNA, the CDR3 is TGTGCCAGCTCACCACCCGGGACAGGTCTCTCTGGGGCCAACGTCCTGACTTTC. Full variable domain (remainder filled in from reference TRBV18 and TRBJ2-6): NAGVMQNPRHLVRRRGQEARLRCSPMKGHSHVYWYRQLPEEGLKFMVYLQKENIIDESGMPKERFSAEFPKEGPSILRIQQVVRGDSAAYFCASSPPGTGLSGANVLTFGAGSRLTVL.

CDR3 sequence (DNA): TGTGCCAGCAGCCCAGGCCGAGCTAGCAATCAGCCCCAGCATTTT. Amino acid sequence: CASSPGRASNQPQHF. This sequence joins TRBV6-5 and TRBJ1-5; D remains ambiguous. Per germline, CDR1 MNHEY and CDR2 SVGAGI. V lost 6 bases, J lost 0 bases, and 12 bases lay in between. This CDR3 has 15 amino acids.

The V gene is TRBV30, the J gene TRBJ2-3, with 7 bases lining up with TRBD2. Germline values: CDR1 GTSNPN, CDR2 SVGIG (reference sequence). Trimming removed 2 bases from V and 6 bases from J; junction bases left unmatched: 8. The CDR3 is 14 amino acids. The CDR3 bases are TGTGCCTGGAGTTTCCAGGGAGGGGCGGATACGCAGTATTTT. Its protein product is CAWSFQGGADTQYF.

This clone was detected only once. The chain joins TRBV24-1 to TRBJ1-4; no reliable D call. Germline-derived CDR1 and CDR2 are KGHDR and SFDVKD. CDR3 length equals 13 residues. V lost 7 bases to trimming and J lost 6 bases, with 11 bases between them. In DNA form, the CDR3 reads TGTGCCACCAGCCAACCCCCGGATGAAAAACTGTTTTTT. Its translation: CATSQPPDEKLFF.

The V gene is TRBV3-1 (or the pseudogene TRBV3-2), the J gene TRBJ2-7; 11 positions match TRBD1. The V segment lost 0 bases and the J segment 6 bases; nucleotides outside the gene matches: 7. The CDR3 spans 16 residues. From germline, CDR1 is LGHDT and CDR2 YNNKEL (reference sequence). The CDR3 spells CASSQEIGTGGSEQYF. DNA of the CDR3: TGTGCCAGCAGCCAAGAGATCGGGACAGGGGGTTCCGAGCAGTACTTC.